This TCR beta chain was sequenced for a study of T cell repertoires in cytomegalovirus infection. TCRdb processed the reads anew with MiXCR; each CDR3 protein has one entry. The sample lists hundreds of thousands of distinct CDR3 sequences; about a sixth were seen once. J was trimmed by 8 bases and V by 3 bases; bases with no gene match: 6. CDR1 and CDR2 from the germline V gene are MGHDK and SYGVNS. The CDR3 has 15 residues. V and J are TRBV25-1 and TRBJ2-1; 11 bases map to TRBD2. Material for sequencing was PBMCs. The sequence was obtained from a human donor in good health (CMV status not recorded). Some clones in this sample may be carry-over from other donors' samples. For the CDR3, the DNA is TGTGCCAGCAGTGATCCGGGACTAGCGGTTTATGAGCAGTTCTTC. This translates into CASSDPGLAVYEQFF.